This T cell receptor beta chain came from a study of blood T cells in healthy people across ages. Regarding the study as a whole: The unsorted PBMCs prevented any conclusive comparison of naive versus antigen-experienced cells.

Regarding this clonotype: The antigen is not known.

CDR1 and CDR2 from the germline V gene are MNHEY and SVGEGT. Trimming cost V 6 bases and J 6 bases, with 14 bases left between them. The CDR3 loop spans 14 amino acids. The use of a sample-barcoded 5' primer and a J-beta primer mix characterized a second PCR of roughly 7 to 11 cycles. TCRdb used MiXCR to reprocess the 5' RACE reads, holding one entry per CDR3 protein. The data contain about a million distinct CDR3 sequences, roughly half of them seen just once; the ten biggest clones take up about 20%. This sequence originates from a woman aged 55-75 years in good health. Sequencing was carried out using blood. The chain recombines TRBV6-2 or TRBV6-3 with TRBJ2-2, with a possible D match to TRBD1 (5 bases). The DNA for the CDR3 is TGTGCCAGCAGCCGCGGACAATCTCCCGGGGAGCTGTTTTTT. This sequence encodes CASSRGQSPGELFF.